This T cell receptor (beta chain) emerged from a study of human T cells and chemical hapten exposure. Deletions cut 1 base from V and 10 bases from J, with 12 bases between. Germline CDR1 reads SGHDT; CDR2 reads YYEEEE. The CDR3 spans 14 residues. The time point was: patch test 2, 6 weeks after DPC sensitization. Regarding treatment: therapeutic diphenylcyclopropenone sensitization with weekly scalp DPC. Using its own MiXCR run on the RACE reads, TCRdb lists one record per CDR3 protein. This table has about 70,000 distinct CDR3 sequences, 8.5% appearing once. This clonotype originated in a woman in her forties or fifties with alopecia areata. Some clones in this sample may be carry-over from other donors' samples. Sequenced here: whole blood, sampled in connection with sensitization to the hapten diphenylcyclopropenone (DPC). The chain combines TRBV5-6 with TRBJ1-6, with D tentatively TRBD1 (5 bases). The CDR3 nucleotides are TGTGCCAGCAGCTTGTGGGAGGGACGCTCACCCCTCCACTTT. Translated: CASSLWEGRSPLHF.